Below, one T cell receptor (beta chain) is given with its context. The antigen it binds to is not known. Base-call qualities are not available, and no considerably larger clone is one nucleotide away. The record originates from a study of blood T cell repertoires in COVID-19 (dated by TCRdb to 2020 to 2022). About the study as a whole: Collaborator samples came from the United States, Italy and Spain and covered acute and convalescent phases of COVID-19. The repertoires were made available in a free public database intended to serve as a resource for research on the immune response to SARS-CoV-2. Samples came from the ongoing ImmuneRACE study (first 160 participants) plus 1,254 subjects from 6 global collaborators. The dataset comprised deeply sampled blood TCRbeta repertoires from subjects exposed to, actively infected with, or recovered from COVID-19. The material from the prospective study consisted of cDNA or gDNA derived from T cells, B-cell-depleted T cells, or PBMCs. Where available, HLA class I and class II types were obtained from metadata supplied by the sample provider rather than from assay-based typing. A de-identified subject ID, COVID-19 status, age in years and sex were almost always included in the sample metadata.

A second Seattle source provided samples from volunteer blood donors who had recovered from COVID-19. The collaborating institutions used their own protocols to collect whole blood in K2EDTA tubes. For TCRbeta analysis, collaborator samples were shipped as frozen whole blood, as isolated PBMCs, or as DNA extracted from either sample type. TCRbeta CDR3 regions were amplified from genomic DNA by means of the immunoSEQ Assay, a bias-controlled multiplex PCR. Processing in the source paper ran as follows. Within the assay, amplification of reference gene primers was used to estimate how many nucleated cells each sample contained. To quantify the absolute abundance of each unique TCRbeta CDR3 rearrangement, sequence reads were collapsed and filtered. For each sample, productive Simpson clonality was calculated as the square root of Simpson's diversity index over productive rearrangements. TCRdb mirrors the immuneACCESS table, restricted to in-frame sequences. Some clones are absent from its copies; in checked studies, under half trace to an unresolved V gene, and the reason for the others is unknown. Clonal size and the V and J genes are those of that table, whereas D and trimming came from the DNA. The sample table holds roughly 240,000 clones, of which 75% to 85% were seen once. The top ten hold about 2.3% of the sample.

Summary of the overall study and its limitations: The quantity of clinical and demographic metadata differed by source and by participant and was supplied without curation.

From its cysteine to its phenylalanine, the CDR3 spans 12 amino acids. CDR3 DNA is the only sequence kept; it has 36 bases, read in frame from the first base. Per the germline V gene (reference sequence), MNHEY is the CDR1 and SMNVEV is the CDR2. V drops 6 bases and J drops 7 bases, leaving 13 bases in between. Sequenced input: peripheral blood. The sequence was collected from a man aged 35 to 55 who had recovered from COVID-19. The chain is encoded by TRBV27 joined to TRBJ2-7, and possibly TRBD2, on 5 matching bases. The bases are TGTGCCAGCAGATCGGGGTTGCGGGAGCAGTACTTC. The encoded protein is CASRSGLREQYF.